These 20 T cell receptor beta chains were sequenced from one sample in a study of PD-1 blockade in classical Hodgkin lymphoma. Repertoires were generated with immunoSEQ multiplex PCR, while TCRdb's copy carries only in-frame clones and drops some. This sample has fewer than 20,000 clones; around 90% occur once, and the top ten carry less than 9%. Regarding time point: newly diagnosed, previously untreated cHL patient sample. The specimen sequenced was peripheral blood mononuclear cells (PBMCs). Receptors were obtained from a human donor with classical Hodgkin lymphoma.

The chain uses TRBV10-3 and TRBJ2-7, with a possible D match to TRBD2 (5 bases). The CDR3 sequence is 12 residues long. V shed 8 bases and J shed 4 bases, with 12 bases lying between them. Germline assignment: CDR1 ENHRY and CDR2 SYGVKD. CDR3 sequence reads: CAIGDPGYEQYF. CDR3 DNA sequence: TGTGCCATCGGAGACCCGGGGTACGAGCAGTACTTC.

J is TRBJ1-2 and V is TRBV25-1; D not resolved. The CDR3 consists of 15 residues. V lost 1 base and J 6 bases, leaving 15 bases between the germline ends. Per the germline V gene, CDR1 is MGHDK and CDR2 is SYGVNS. DNA for the CDR3: TGTGCCAGCAGTGAATCCGCGGCAATCCTAAATGGCTACACCTTC. This codes for CASSESAAILNGYTF.

The sample holds a few counts of this clone. This chain links TRBV6-4 with TRBJ2-3; D ambiguous. The V end lost 2 bases, the J end lost 0 bases, and 3 bases lay between the germline ends. The CDR3 length is 13 residues. Germline lookup yields CDR1 MRHNA and CDR2 SNTAGT. The CDR3 DNA is TGTGCCAGCAGTGACGGGAGCACAGATACGCAGTATTTT. Its protein is CASSDGSTDTQYF.

This clone occurred once. CDR3 in amino acids: CASNFRGDNNSPLHF. The CDR3 region has the DNA TGTGCCAGCAATTTCAGGGGTGATAATAATTCACCCCTCCACTTT. V gene TRBV2 combines with J gene TRBJ1-6, with D perhaps TRBD1 (6 bases). Trimming removed 7 bases from V and 5 bases from J, with 15 bases in between. Germline CDR1 reads SNHLY; CDR2 reads FYNNEI. The CDR3 totals 15 residues.

This chain uses TRBV12-5 with TRBJ1-1; D call uncertain. Per germline, CDR1 LGHNT and CDR2 FRNRAP. V was trimmed by 2 bases and J by 3 bases, leaving 13 bases between them. The CDR3 consists of 15 residues. Here the CDR3 DNA reads TGTGCTAGTGGTTTGAACCTGGGATCGTACACTGAAGCTTTCTTT. This sequence encodes CASGLNLGSYTEAFF.

This clone was picked up a small number of times. The V gene is TRBV6-5, the J gene TRBJ1-2, with 7 positions matching TRBD1. J lost 6 bases, V lost 5 bases, and 12 bases had no gene match. Germline CDR1 MNHEY, CDR2 SVGAGI. The CDR3 length is 15 residues. Written as DNA, the CDR3 is TGTGCCAGCAGTCTTTGGGGGCAGGGGGGGCATGGCTACACCTTC. Its protein product is CASSLWGQGGHGYTF.

The chain has TRBV19 and TRBJ2-7; no definite D call. This CDR3 is 18 amino acids long. Trimming removed 4 bases from V and 4 bases from J, with 26 bases in between. CDR1 and CDR2 (germline): LNHDA, SQIVND (reference sequence). The CDR3: CASSTPATTVGFGYEQYF. CDR3 DNA: TGTGCCAGTAGTACGCCTGCAACAACGGTTGGGTTCGGTTACGAGCAGTACTTC.

In the case of this clone: Relative to the germline gene, one junction end is altered; a read error may explain this. The chain employs TRBV4-2 and TRBJ2-2; D might be TRBD2 (6 bases). The germline V gene encodes CDR1 LGHNA and CDR2 YNFKEQ. The CDR3 covers 15 residues. CDR3 in DNA: TGTGCCAGCAGCGAAGATGGCAGGGAGGTCGGGGAGCTGTTTTTT. Its translation: CASSEDGREVGELFF.

The chain recombines TRBV30 with TRBJ1-5, with D possibly being TRBD1 (5 bases). The CDR3 sequence is 12 residues long. V lost 3 bases to trimming and J lost 3 bases, with 6 bases between them. In germline, CDR1 is GTSNPN, CDR2 SVGIG (reference sequence). The CDR3 nucleotides read TGTGCCTGGAGGGGGGACAATCAGCCCCAGCATTTT. Protein product: CAWRGDNQPQHF.

The chain combines TRBV15 with TRBJ2-7, with TRBD2 matching over 7 bases. Trimming at V came to 3 bases and at J to 2 bases, leaving 4 bases not matched to a gene. CDR3 length equals 14 residues. CDR1 is LNHNV and CDR2 is YYDKDF in the germline V gene (reference sequence). The CDR3 nucleotides read TGTGCCACCAGCAGCGAGCGGGGAGCCTACGAGCAGTACTTC. Translation: CATSSERGAYEQYF.

V is TRBV4-2 and J is TRBJ2-3; TRBD2 matches 12 bases. The CDR3 totals 18 residues. J gave up 2 bases and V 3 bases, and 9 bases lay outside the gene matches. Germline V lookup: CDR1 LGHNA, CDR2 YNFKEQ. The CDR3 spells CASSHTPLAGGPTDTQYF. In nucleotides, the CDR3 is TGTGCCAGCAGCCATACTCCCCTAGCGGGAGGGCCCACAGATACGCAGTATTTT.

V gene TRBV29-1 combines with J gene TRBJ1-2, with D uncertain. V was trimmed by 6 bases and J by 6 bases, leaving 14 bases between them. CDR1 and CDR2 from the germline V gene are SQVTM and ANQGSEA. This CDR3 spans 12 amino acids. The CDR3 sequence is CSVADLRHGYTF. Here the CDR3 DNA reads TGCAGCGTCGCAGACCTAAGACATGGCTACACCTTC.

The V and J genes are TRBV28 and TRBJ2-5, with 7 bases aligning to TRBD1. The germline V gene has CDR1 MDHEN and CDR2 SYDVKM. The trim removed 6 bases at V and 4 bases at J, leaving 8 bases unmatched. This CDR3 comprises 14 residues. CDR3 loop: CASSLTGVSETQYF. CDR3 nucleotides: TGTGCCAGCAGCCTAACAGGGGTCTCAGAGACCCAGTACTTC.

The V call is TRBV7-2, the J call TRBJ1-3, with a possible D match to TRBD1 (5 bases). The CDR3 is 14 residues long. Germline CDR1 SGHTA, CDR2 FQGNSA. Trimming took off 2 bases at V and 4 bases at J, with 9 bases between the two ends. CDR3 amino acids: CASSLQGLGNTIYF. In DNA, the CDR3 is TGTGCCAGCAGCTTACAGGGATTAGGAAACACCATATATTTT.

The CDR3 region has the DNA TGTGCCAGCGCGTGGGGGGGAGGGCCCCTATACTACAATGAGCAGTTCTTC. Protein: CASAWGGGPLYYNEQFF. The chain links TRBV27 to TRBJ2-1; 7 bases line up with TRBD2. J was trimmed by 3 bases and V by 8 bases; bases with no gene match: 16. Germline CDR1 reads MNHEY; CDR2 reads SMNVEV (reference sequence). The length of the CDR3 is 17 residues.

The chain couples TRBV10-3 to TRBJ2-4; D possibly corresponds to TRBD1 (5 bases). The CDR3 contains 15 residues. V lost 0 bases to trimming and J lost 9 bases, with 15 bases between them. Germline V CDR1 and CDR2: ENHRY, SYGVKD. CDR3 residues: CAISESTVPQGIQYF. The CDR3 DNA follows: TGTGCCATCAGTGAGTCGACAGTACCCCAGGGCATTCAGTACTTC.

The chain carries TRBV25-1 and TRBJ1-4; 7 bases match TRBD1. Per germline, CDR1 MGHDK and CDR2 SYGVNS. V shed 7 bases and J 7 bases; nucleotides not matched to a gene: 3. This CDR3 has 12 amino acids. As DNA, the CDR3 is TGTGCCAGCAACAGGGGAGTTGAAAAACTGTTTTTT. Its protein product is CASNRGVEKLFF.

This clone is a singleton in its sample. This chain joins TRBV7-9 and TRBJ2-1; perhaps TRBD1 as D (5 bases). The germline CDR1 and CDR2 sequences are SEHNR and FQNEAQ (reference sequence). The CDR3 is 16 residues long. The V and J ends lost 4 bases and 3 bases respectively, with 16 bases between them. The CDR3 here is CASSSPQASLYNEQFF. The CDR3 DNA follows: TGTGCCAGCAGCTCCCCACAGGCTTCCCTCTACAATGAGCAGTTCTTC.

Comment on this clone: A read error may account for a junction end that differs from germline. This chain links TRBV19 with TRBJ1-4; weak D call: TRBD1 (5 bases). The CDR3 has 16 residues. Per germline, CDR1 LNHDA and CDR2 SQIVND (reference sequence). The CDR3 spells CASSKTWGVPNEKLFF. The CDR3 nucleotides are TGTGCCAGTAGTAAAACCTGGGGGGTACCTAACGAAAAACTGTTTTTT. Full variable domain (outside the CDR3, taken from reference TRBV19 and TRBJ1-4): DGGITQSPKYLFRKEGQNVTLSCEQNLNHDAMYWYRQDPGQGLRLIYYSQIVNDFQKGDIAEGYSVSREKKESFPLTVTSAQKNPTAFYLCASSKTWGVPNEKLFFGSGTQLSVL.

J is TRBJ2-7 and V is TRBV25-1; 10 bases are a match to TRBD1. The CDR3 sequence is 16 residues long. CDR1 is MGHDK, CDR2 SYGVNS, per germline. V was clipped by 1 base and J by 0 bases; unmatched bases: 3. This chain's CDR3 is CASSELGQGLSYEQYF. CDR3 nucleotide sequence: TGTGCCAGCAGTGAATTGGGACAGGGGCTCTCCTACGAGCAGTACTTC.